The present T cell receptor beta chain was sequenced within a study of blood T cell repertoires in COVID-19. Study as a whole: From the United States, Italy and Spain came samples of acute and convalescent COVID-19.

This clone was observed a handful of times. Cohort 3 donors were reported recovered after two negative PCRs, clearance, or symptom resolution. The CDR3 loop spans 15 amino acids. Per germline, CDR1 SGDLS and CDR2 YYNGEE. Trimming cost V 4 bases and J 2 bases; bases outside gene matches: 2. The table came from immunoSEQ multiplex PCR; TCRdb's copy has only in-frame clones and leaves some out. The table shows 150,000 to 200,000 clones, with roughly 88% occurring only once. The chain is built from TRBV9 and TRBJ1-6; 8 bases fit TRBD1. The clonotype was recovered from a woman aged 55-69 years who had recovered from COVID-19. Sequencing was done on a sample of PBMCs or T cells enriched from blood (not recorded which). CDR3 sequence reads: CASSTGGAYNSPLHF. In DNA form, the CDR3 reads TGTGCCAGCAGCACAGGGGGGGCCTATAATTCACCCCTCCACTTT.